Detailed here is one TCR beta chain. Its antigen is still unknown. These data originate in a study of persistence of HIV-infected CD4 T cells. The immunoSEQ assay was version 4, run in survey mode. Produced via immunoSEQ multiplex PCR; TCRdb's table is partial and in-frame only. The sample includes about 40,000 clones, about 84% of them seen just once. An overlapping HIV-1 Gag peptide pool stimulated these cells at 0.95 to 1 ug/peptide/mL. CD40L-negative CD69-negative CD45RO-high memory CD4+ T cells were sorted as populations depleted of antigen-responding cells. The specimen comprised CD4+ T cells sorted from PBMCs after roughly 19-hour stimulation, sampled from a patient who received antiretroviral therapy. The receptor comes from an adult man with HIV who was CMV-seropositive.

CDR3 nucleotides: TGTGCCTGGAGTGTAGTCGGCACTGAAGCTTTCTTT. Amino acid sequence: CAWSVVGTEAFF. The chain combines TRBV30 with TRBJ1-1; D is ambiguous. CDR1 is GTSNPN, CDR2 SVGIG, per germline (reference sequence). Trimming removed 0 bases at V and 4 bases at J, with 6 bases between. The CDR3 has 12 amino acids.